The TCR beta chain described here comes from a study of breast tumors, draining lymph nodes, adjacent tissues. Axillary draining lymph nodes of breast cancer patients supplied the node samples. TCRdb used MiXCR to reprocess the multiplex PCR reads, holding one entry per CDR3 protein. This table has approximately 210,000 distinct CDR3 sequences, around 32% appearing once. With 4 bases removed from V and 4 bases from J, the gap between germline ends came to 8 bases. Germline CDR1 LNHDA, CDR2 SQIVND (reference sequence). The CDR3 has 13 residues. The table lists this clonotype with many counts. The receptor was isolated from a female donor with breast cancer. Some clones in this sample may be carry-over from other donors' samples. The V call is TRBV19, the J call TRBJ1-5; D might be TRBD1 (5 bases). Sample: axillary lymph node tissue. CDR3 DNA: TGTGCCAGTAGTAAGGACACAAATCAGCCCCAGCATTTT. It specifies CASSKDTNQPQHF.